One sample yielded the 25 T cell receptor beta chains listed below, sequenced in a study of control samples from healthy donors and cancer patients. This table comes from immunoSEQ multiplex PCR, and its TCRdb copy is limited to in-frame clones, with some not included. The sample has some 120,000 clones, just under 90% seen once. The specimen sequenced was blood. Every receptor here comes from a man in his thirties or forties in good health.

The rearrangement joins TRBV24-1 to TRBJ1-4; 7 bases line up with TRBD1. Looked up from germline, CDR1 is KGHDR and CDR2 is SFDVKD. The CDR3 runs to 15 residues. V gave up 5 bases and J gave up 4 bases; unmatched junction bases: 6. CDR3 sequence reads: CATSGPGQNNEKLFF. As DNA, the CDR3 is TGTGCCACCAGTGGACCGGGACAGAATAATGAAAAACTGTTTTTT.

The chain has TRBV6-2 or TRBV6-3 and TRBJ2-7, with D uncertain. The germline V gene encodes CDR1 MNHEY and CDR2 SVGEGT. The CDR3 sequence is 11 residues long. Trimming cost V 5 bases and J 4 bases, with 6 bases left between them. The CDR3 bases are TGTGCCAGCAGTATAAGGTACGAGCAGTACTTC. Amino acids: CASSIRYEQYF.

As DNA, the CDR3 is TGCGCCAGCAGTGAGCAGTGGAGCACTGAAGCTTTCTTT. Its translation: CASSEQWSTEAFF. The J gene is TRBJ1-1, the V gene TRBV10-1; D not resolved. The V end lost 2 bases, the J end lost 4 bases, and 8 bases lay between the germline ends. The CDR3 covers 13 residues. Germline CDR1 reads WNHNN; CDR2 reads SYGVQD (reference sequence).

The chain employs TRBV12-3 or TRBV12-4 and TRBJ1-1; TRBD1 might be the D (5 bases). The CDR3 length is 13 residues. V lost 3 bases, J lost 3 bases, and 8 bases lay in between. The CDR3 sequence is CASSLQGDTEAFF. CDR3 DNA sequence: TGTGCCAGCAGTTTGCAGGGCGACACTGAAGCTTTCTTT.

The chain has TRBV28 and TRBJ2-7, with 7 bases fitting TRBD1. After removal of 5 bases from V and 5 bases from J, the junction contained 6 bases not matched to a gene. There are 13 residues in the CDR3. Germline assignment: CDR1 MDHEN and CDR2 SYDVKM. As DNA, the CDR3 is TGTGCCAGCAGTCTCACAGGGGTCCACGAGCAGTACGTC. Residues: CASSLTGVHEQYV.

J is TRBJ1-5 and V is TRBV10-3, with unresolved D. The CDR3 sequence is 17 residues long. The germline V gene encodes CDR1 ENHRY and CDR2 SYGVKD. The V end was cut by 0 bases, the J end by 1 base, with 13 bases between. DNA of the CDR3: TGTGCCATCAGTGAGTCGGAGGGTTCGAGCAGCAATCAGCCCCAGCATTTT. As protein: CAISESEGSSSNQPQHF.

The V and J genes are TRBV15 and TRBJ1-5; D is ambiguous. With 0 bases removed from V and 5 bases from J, the gap between germline ends came to 11 bases. The CDR3 covers 15 residues. CDR1 is LNHNV and CDR2 is YYDKDF in the germline V gene (reference sequence). The CDR3 DNA follows: TGTGCCACCAGCAGAGATTTCGCGGGAGATCAGCCCCAGCATTTT. It specifies CATSRDFAGDQPQHF.

The chain couples TRBV19 to TRBJ1-5; D possibly corresponds to TRBD1 (5 bases). V was cut by 4 bases and J by 6 bases, with 10 bases left in between. Germline V CDR1 and CDR2: LNHDA, SQIVND (reference sequence). The CDR3 sequence is 13 residues long. Here the CDR3 DNA reads TGTGCCAGTAGTACGCGAGGGACTCAGCCCCAGCATTTT. Translation gives CASSTRGTQPQHF.

In this sample, this clone turned up a few times. Other DNA sequences in the same sample also yield this CDR3. CDR3 DNA: TGTGCCATCAGTGAGTCCGGCGGCAATCAGCCCCAGCATTTT. The encoded protein is CAISESGGNQPQHF. This chain links TRBV10-3 with TRBJ1-5; the D is unclear. This CDR3 is built from 14 residues. CDR1 ENHRY and CDR2 SYGVKD come from the germline V gene. V dropped 0 bases and J dropped 2 bases, with 5 bases sitting between them.

This chain uses TRBV3-1 (or the pseudogene TRBV3-2) with TRBJ2-5; D perhaps matches TRBD2 (5 bases). The CDR3 loop spans 17 amino acids. Germline V gene data show CDR1 as LGHDT and CDR2 as YNNKEL (reference sequence). Trimming stripped 4 bases from V and 1 base from J, with 19 bases between. DNA for the CDR3: TGTGCCAGCAGCCCCCCAAGATCGAGGGATCTCCAAGAGACCCAGTACTTC. Protein sequence: CASSPPRSRDLQETQYF.

The V call is TRBV10-3, the J call TRBJ2-2, with TRBD2 matching 11 bases. The J segment lost 4 bases and the V segment lost 5 bases, leaving 12 bases of the junction unmatched. Germline CDR1 and CDR2: ENHRY and SYGVKD. The CDR3 is 18 amino acids. CDR3 in amino acids: CAISPRGSGGAVTGELFF. CDR3 sequence (DNA): TGTGCCATCAGTCCGCGTGGTAGCGGGGGGGCCGTCACCGGGGAGCTGTTTTTT.

V usage is TRBV20-1 and J usage is TRBJ2-1; D possibly corresponds to TRBD2 (5 bases). This CDR3 spans 14 amino acids. V shed 3 bases and J shed 8 bases, with 17 bases lying between them. Germline CDR1 reads DFQATT; CDR2 reads SNEGSKA (reference sequence). The chain's CDR3 is CSASSLAQRYEQFF. The DNA of the CDR3 is TGCAGTGCTAGTAGCCTAGCTCAGCGCTATGAGCAGTTCTTC.

The chain carries TRBV19 and TRBJ2-3, with a weak D call TRBD1 (6 bases). Trimming removed 5 bases at V and 3 bases at J, with 12 bases between. The CDR3 covers 14 residues. The V gene's germline CDR1 is LNHDA and CDR2 SQIVND (reference sequence). CDR3 sequence (DNA): TGTGCCAGTAGTTCGGCGAGGGGGACAGATACGCAGTATTTT. Its translation: CASSSARGTDTQYF.

The J gene is TRBJ2-1, the V gene TRBV29-1; TRBD2 aligns across 11 bases. V trimming: 4 bases; J trimming: 7 bases; junction bases outside the gene matches: 6. CDR1 SQVTM and CDR2 ANQGSEA come from the germline V gene. The length of the CDR3 is 14 residues. CDR3 DNA: TGCAGCGTTGGAAATAGCGGGGGGGTGAATGAGCAGTTCTTC. Translation gives CSVGNSGGVNEQFF.

This clone was counted a few times. The J gene is TRBJ1-4, the V gene TRBV5-6, with D possibly being TRBD1 (5 bases). In germline, CDR1 is SGHDT, CDR2 YYEEEE. The length of the CDR3 is 15 residues. V was cut by 0 bases and J by 8 bases, with 14 bases left in between. Here the CDR3 DNA reads TGTGCCAGCAGCTTGGAGTTGAGGGGCGGCGAAAAACTGTTTTTT. Translating gives CASSLELRGGEKLFF. The full variable domain, its missing parts supplied by reference TRBV5-6 and TRBJ1-4, is DAGVTQSPTHLIKTRGQQVTLRCSPKSGHDTVSWYQQALGQGPQFIFQYYEEEERQRGNFPDRFSGHQFPNYSSELNVNALLLGDSALYLCASSLELRGGEKLFFGSGTQLSVL.

As to this clone: Other DNA sequences in this sample translate to the same CDR3. The chain's CDR3 is CASSPGTGAYEQYV. The CDR3 nucleotides are TGCGCCAGCAGTCCCGGGACAGGGGCCTACGAGCAGTACGTC. This chain links TRBV5-1 with TRBJ2-7; 10 nucleotides match TRBD1. This CDR3 spans 14 amino acids. Germline CDR1 SGHRS, CDR2 YFSETQ. Germline trimming cut 5 bases from V and 2 bases from J; bases unmatched to any gene: 4.

This chain joins TRBV3-1 (or the pseudogene TRBV3-2) and TRBJ2-7; 9 bases are a match to TRBD2. The CDR3 sequence is 15 residues long. The germline CDR1 and CDR2 sequences are LGHDT and YNNKEL (reference sequence). Losses at the gene ends were 3 bases for V and 5 bases for J; bases not matched to a gene: 8. The DNA of the CDR3 is TGTGCCAGCAGCCACCCCAGCGGGGGGTTACACGAGCAGTACTTC. Translating gives CASSHPSGGLHEQYF.

Written as DNA, the CDR3 is TGTGCCAGCAGCTTGGCCGTAGGGACGGCGAACTATGGCTACACCTTC. Residues: CASSLAVGTANYGYTF. The chain joins TRBV5-8 to TRBJ1-2, with TRBD1 as a possible D gene (5 bases). Germline CDR1 SGHTS, CDR2 YDEGEE. V lost 0 bases to trimming and J lost 2 bases, with 14 bases between them. The CDR3 covers 16 residues.

CDR3 protein: CASSLGNEQFF. The CDR3, as DNA: TGCGCCAGCAGCTTGGGCAATGAGCAGTTCTTC. This chain connects TRBV5-1 to TRBJ2-1; no firm D call. In germline, CDR1 is SGHRS, CDR2 YFSETQ. This CDR3 comprises 11 residues. Trimming took 0 bases from V and 6 from J, leaving 1 base between them.

This chain links TRBV30 with TRBJ1-3, with D possibly matching TRBD1 (6 bases). This CDR3 region has 13 residues. Trimming pared 5 bases from V and 5 bases from J, leaving 13 bases between. Germline assignment: CDR1 GTSNPN and CDR2 SVGIG (reference sequence). The CDR3 DNA follows: TGTGCCTGGGATTCAGGGGAGCGAAACACCATATATTTT. It is translated as CAWDSGERNTIYF.

The chain combines TRBV5-5 with TRBJ1-2; 7 bases align to TRBD1. The CDR3 consists of 13 residues. Germline V gene lookup returns CDR1 SGHKS and CDR2 YYEKEE (reference sequence). The junction had 4 bases not matched to a gene; V was cut back by 4 bases and J by 4 bases. The CDR3 DNA reads as TGTGCCAGCAGCCTTCGGACAGGCTATGGCTACACCTTC. It translates to CASSLRTGYGYTF.

On this clone: One junction end disagrees with the germline gene, perhaps due to a read error. The chain has TRBV15 and TRBJ2-5; D is possibly TRBD2 (6 bases). The germline gives CDR1 LNHNV, CDR2 YYDKDF (reference sequence). The CDR3 contains 12 residues. CDR3 protein: CATSSSRLEENF. DNA of the CDR3: TGTGCCACCAGCAGTTCCCGACTAGAGGAAAACTTC.

This clone was counted a single time. The chain uses TRBV7-3 and TRBJ1-1, with D hard to call. Germline V gene data show CDR1 as SGHTA and CDR2 as FQGTGA. The CDR3 loop spans 13 amino acids. V was cut by 3 bases and J by 4 bases, with 9 bases left in between. The CDR3 loop reads CASSLGSGTEAFF. The CDR3 nucleotides read TGTGCCAGCAGCTTGGGGTCCGGCACTGAAGCTTTCTTT.

This clone was observed a single time. The chain recombines TRBV12-3 or TRBV12-4 with TRBJ1-6; D might be TRBD1 (5 bases). With 1 base removed from V and 12 bases from J, the gap between germline ends came to 10 bases. The CDR3 spans 13 residues. The CDR3 here is CASSLGGGRPLHF. In DNA, the CDR3 is TGTGCCAGCAGTTTAGGGGGCGGAAGACCCCTCCACTTT.

The chain links TRBV19 to TRBJ2-1, with D maybe TRBD2 (6 bases). In germline, CDR1 is LNHDA, CDR2 SQIVND (reference sequence). The V end lost 3 bases, the J end lost 9 bases, and 18 bases lay between the germline ends. This CDR3 is built from 15 residues. CDR3 nucleotides: TGTGCCAGTAGTATCTCCACTAGCACGGGTGGTGAGCAGTTCTTC. Translation: CASSISTSTGGEQFF.